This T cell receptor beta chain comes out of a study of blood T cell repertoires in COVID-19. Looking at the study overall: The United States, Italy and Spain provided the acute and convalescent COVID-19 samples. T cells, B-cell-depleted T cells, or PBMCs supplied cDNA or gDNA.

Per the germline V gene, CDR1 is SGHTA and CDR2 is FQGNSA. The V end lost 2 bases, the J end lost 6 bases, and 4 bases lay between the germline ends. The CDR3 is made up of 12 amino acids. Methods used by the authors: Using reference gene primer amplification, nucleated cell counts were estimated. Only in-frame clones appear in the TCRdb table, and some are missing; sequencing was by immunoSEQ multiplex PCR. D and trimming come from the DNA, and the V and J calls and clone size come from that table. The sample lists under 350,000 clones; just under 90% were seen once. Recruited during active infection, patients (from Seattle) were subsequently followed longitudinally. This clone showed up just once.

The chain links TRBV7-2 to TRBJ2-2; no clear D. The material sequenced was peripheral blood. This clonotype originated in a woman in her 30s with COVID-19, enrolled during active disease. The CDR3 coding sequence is TGTGCCAGCAGCTTACTCCCCGGGGAGCTGTTTTTT. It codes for CASSLLPGELFF.